These 28 T cell receptor beta chains originate from one sample sequenced in a study of spatial heterogeneity in lung cancer. TCRdb re-called the 5' RACE reads with MiXCR, one entry per CDR3 protein. This table holds some 7,500 distinct CDR3 sequences, over 7.5% found once. Time point in this sample: sample taken at primary tumor resection. Unsorted whole RNA of tumor, nontumor lung or frozen PBMC was sequenced. The sample in question was PBMCs, obtained at surgery. All receptors derive from a male donor with early-stage non-small cell lung cancer.

This clonotype rates as medium-sized. A library prepared for alpha chains yielded this beta chain as an off-target read; its size is of little meaning. V usage is TRBV20-1 and J usage is TRBJ1-1, with a tentative D call TRBD1 (5 bases). CDR1 is DFQATT and CDR2 is SNEGSKA in the germline V gene (reference sequence). V was trimmed by 5 bases and J by 10 bases, leaving 14 bases between them. The CDR3 extends over 11 amino acids. Here the CDR3 DNA reads TGCAGTGCTGGCGGGGAGAGGGGAGCTTTCTTT. This gives the protein CSAGGERGAFF.

At least ten counts were recorded for this clonotype. This beta chain turned up in a library designed for alpha chains; as an off-target read, its abundance says little. The genes are TRBV7-2 and TRBJ2-7; no clear D gene. Germline V lookup: CDR1 SGHTA, CDR2 FQGNSA. The length of the CDR3 is 15 residues. V dropped 5 bases and J dropped 6 bases, with 20 bases sitting between them. DNA for the CDR3: TGTGCCAGCAGCCCGCCCGTTGATACACGCTCCGAGCAGTACTTC. Encoded protein: CASSPPVDTRSEQYF.

Many counts were recorded for this clonotype. This beta chain appears as a stray read in a library generated for alpha chains; its size is not informative. The chain links TRBV7-2 to TRBJ2-7, with D hard to call. Germline CDR1 and CDR2: SGHTA and FQGNSA. V lost 5 bases and J lost 0, with 17 bases in between. This CDR3 is built from 16 residues. The CDR3 nucleotides are TGTGCCAGCAGCCCGGCGGTAGGTTACCCCTCCTACGAGCAGTACTTC. Protein product: CASSPAVGYPSYEQYF.

Many counts were recorded for this clonotype. A read error may produce the germline difference seen at one junction end. Being off target in a library aimed at alpha chains, this beta chain has a size of little meaning. This rearrangement joins TRBV7-7 to TRBJ2-5, with 13 bases matching TRBD2. The CDR3 sequence is 16 residues long. The germline V gene has CDR1 SSHAT and CDR2 FNYEAQ (reference sequence). CDR3 loop: CASSQVGTSGTETQYF. CDR3 in DNA: TGTGCTAGCAGCCAGGTGGGGACTAGCGGGACCGAGACCCAGTACTTC.

This clonotype was picked up many times. This beta chain appears as a stray read in a library generated for alpha chains; its size is not informative. The V call is TRBV19, the J call TRBJ2-1; D unresolved. Trimming left V 0 bases short and J 14 bases short, with 20 bases between. The CDR3 is made up of 15 amino acids. Germline V gene sequence: CDR1 LNHDA, CDR2 SQIVND (reference sequence). The CDR3 region has the DNA TGTGCCAGTAGTATAGATCCCGCCCAGAGGAGTCCGGAGTTCTTC. Its protein is CASSIDPAQRSPEFF.

This clonotype occurred many times. The library was designed around alpha chains, so this beta chain is a stray read whose abundance carries little weight. The rearrangement uses TRBV11-2 and TRBJ2-5; 8 bases are shared with TRBD2. Germline values: CDR1 SGHAT, CDR2 FQNNGV. The CDR3 is 15 amino acids. Trimming took 5 bases from V and 5 from J; bases not matched to a gene: 10. As DNA, the CDR3 is TGTGCCAGCAGCACTGGGACTAGATTATCGGAGACCCAGTACTTC. Protein product: CASSTGTRLSETQYF.

This clonotype was found many times. This beta chain is off target for a library built for alpha chains, so its abundance means little. This chain connects TRBV7-9 to TRBJ1-6, with 10 nucleotides matching TRBD1. The V gene's germline CDR1 is SEHNR and CDR2 FQNEAQ (reference sequence). V shed 6 bases and J 7 bases; nucleotides not matched to a gene: 12. The CDR3 length is 17 residues. The CDR3 nucleotides are TGTGCCAGCAGACCAGGAGGGACAGGGGTAGGGAATTCACCCCTCCACTTT. Its protein is CASRPGGTGVGNSPLHF.

This clonotype has ten or more counts. Since it is a stray read in a library aimed at alpha chains, this beta chain has a size that is not meaningful. The chain has TRBV18 and TRBJ1-1; a possible D gene is TRBD1 (6 bases). V was cut by 1 base and J by 1 base, with 13 bases left in between. CDR1 and CDR2 from the germline V gene are KGHSH and LQKENI. This CDR3 is built from 16 residues. The CDR3 spells CASSPLRQAPNTEAFF. CDR3 sequence (DNA): TGTGCCAGCTCACCACTTAGACAGGCCCCGAACACTGAAGCTTTCTTT.

This clonotype was picked up many times. The library was prepared for alpha chains; this beta chain is a stray read, so its frequency means little. The chain links TRBV12-3 or TRBV12-4 to TRBJ1-2; the match to TRBD1 covers 7 bases. The CDR3 is made up of 13 amino acids. The junction had 2 bases not matched to a gene; V was cut back by 4 bases and J by 3 bases. In DNA form, the CDR3 reads TGTGCCAGCAGTTCAGGGGGATACTATGGCTACACCTTC. This translates into CASSSGGYYGYTF.

This clonotype was counted ten times or more. Because the library targeted alpha chains, this beta chain is an off-target read whose size means little. The gene calls are TRBV4-2 and TRBJ2-3; tentative D call: TRBD2 (6 bases). Trimming took 1 base from V and 4 from J, leaving 6 bases between them. Germline V gives CDR1 LGHNA, CDR2 YNFKEQ. This CDR3 region has 13 residues. CDR3 sequence (DNA): TGTGCCAGCAGCCAAGGGGAGGCAGATACGCAGTATTTT. It is translated as CASSQGEADTQYF.

This clonotype occurred a few times. This beta chain lies outside the target of a library built for alpha chains; its clone size means little. The CDR3 DNA reads TGTGCTAGTGGTTTGGTACAGGGGGCAGTCTATGGCTACACCTTC. It is translated as CASGLVQGAVYGYTF. V is TRBV12-5 and J is TRBJ1-2; TRBD1 matches 9 bases. V shed 0 bases and J 4 bases; nucleotides not matched to a gene: 3. Per the germline V gene, CDR1 is LGHNT and CDR2 is FRNRAP. This CDR3 is 15 amino acids long.

As to this clonotype: With the library built for alpha chains, this beta chain is off target and its frequency is not meaningful. The chain carries TRBV3-1 and TRBJ1-2; no reliable D call. The CDR3 runs 11 residues. The germline CDR1 and CDR2 sequences are LGHDT and YNNKEL (reference sequence). Trimming removed 5 bases at V and 5 bases at J, with 6 bases between. CDR3 sequence (DNA): TGTGCCAGCAGCTCTCAATATGGCTACACCTTC. It specifies CASSSQYGYTF.

This clonotype was detected ten times or more. Being off target in a library aimed at alpha chains, this beta chain has a size of little meaning. The chain joins TRBV24-1 to TRBJ2-1; TRBD2 might be the D (6 bases). The CDR3 is made up of 15 amino acids. Trimming left V 0 bases short and J 8 bases short, with 13 bases between. Germline V gene data show CDR1 as KGHDR and CDR2 as SFDVKD. The CDR3 nucleotides read TGTGCCACCAGTGATTTGACTAGCCTTCGTGATGAGCAGTTCTTC. This encodes CATSDLTSLRDEQFF.

In this sample, this clonotype turned up many times. Since it is a stray read in a library aimed at alpha chains, this beta chain has a size that is not meaningful. This sequence joins TRBV3-1 and TRBJ2-5; tentatively, D is TRBD2 (5 bases). This CDR3 has 14 amino acids. Germline V gene sequence: CDR1 LGHDT, CDR2 YNNKEL (reference sequence). V was trimmed by 2 bases and J by 2 bases, leaving 9 bases between them. The CDR3 DNA is TGTGCCAGCAGCCAACGGACGGGGCAAGAGACCCAGTACTTC. It codes for CASSQRTGQETQYF.

This clonotype was seen repeatedly, ten times or more. Within a library made for alpha chains, this beta chain is off target, and its count is uninformative. The gene calls are TRBV29-1 and TRBJ1-1, with D unclear. The V gene lost 7 bases and the J gene lost 0 bases, with 12 bases spanning the gap. This CDR3 has 13 amino acids. Germline V gene sequence: CDR1 SQVTM, CDR2 ANQGSEA. DNA of the CDR3: TGCAGCGCTACTGTAGGGATGAACACTGAAGCTTTCTTT. It translates to CSATVGMNTEAFF.

This clonotype has at least ten counts. Because this beta chain is a stray read in a library intended to capture alpha chains, its abundance should not be given much weight. The J gene is TRBJ2-1, the V gene TRBV5-6; 11 bases map to TRBD2. Germline V gene data show CDR1 as SGHDT and CDR2 as YYEEEE. There are 14 residues in the CDR3. The V segment lost 3 bases and the J segment 8 bases; nucleotides outside the gene matches: 4. CDR3 sequence: CASSSLAGGHEQFF. The CDR3 DNA follows: TGTGCCAGCAGCTCCCTAGCGGGAGGTCATGAGCAGTTCTTC. The full variable domain, in which reference TRBV5-6 and TRBJ2-1 provide the parts outside the CDR3, is DAGVTQSPTHLIKTRGQQVTLRCSPKSGHDTVSWYQQALGQGPQFIFQYYEEEERQRGNFPDRFSGHQFPNYSSELNVNALLLGDSALYLCASSSLAGGHEQFFGPGTRLTVL.

This clonotype was seen many times. A library prepared for alpha chains yielded this beta chain as an off-target read; its size is of little meaning. The gene calls are TRBV12-3 or TRBV12-4 and TRBJ1-4; the D gene is possibly TRBD1 (6 bases). V was cut by 3 bases and J by 8 bases, with 13 bases left in between. This CDR3 contains 14 residues. The CDR3 nucleotides are TGTGCCAGCAGTTTTAGGCAGGGGAGCGAAAAACTGTTTTTT. Amino acids: CASSFRQGSEKLFF.

This clonotype has a count of ten or more. This beta chain represents an off-target read in a library built for alpha chains; its size is of limited meaning. This chain links TRBV12-3 or TRBV12-4 with TRBJ2-1, with D hard to call. The length of the CDR3 is 13 residues. Trimming pared 5 bases from V and 5 bases from J, leaving 10 bases between. In DNA, the CDR3 is TGTGCCAGCAGTATGACGTCAAACAATGAGCAGTTCTTC. Protein product: CASSMTSNNEQFF.

This clonotype was detected ten times or more. For a library built for alpha chains, this beta chain is a stray read; little rests on its size. The chain links TRBV18 to TRBJ2-3; a weak D match, TRBD1 (5 bases). Germline CDR1 and CDR2: KGHSH and LQKENI. Deletions cut 4 bases from V and 0 bases from J, with 14 bases between. The CDR3 runs 16 residues. CDR3 in DNA: TGTGCCAGCTCACTCAGATCACAGGCGAGCACAGATACGCAGTATTTT. As protein: CASSLRSQASTDTQYF. The full variable domain, rest sourced from reference TRBV18 and TRBJ2-3, is NAGVMQNPRHLVRRRGQEARLRCSPMKGHSHVYWYRQLPEEGLKFMVYLQKENIIDESGMPKERFSAEFPKEGPSILRIQQVVRGDSAAYFCASSLRSQASTDTQYFGPGTRLTVL.

This clonotype has only a few counts. Being off target in a library aimed at alpha chains, this beta chain has a size of little meaning. This chain joins TRBV7-8 and TRBJ2-1; 10 nucleotides match TRBD2. The germline gives CDR1 SGHVS, CDR2 FQNEAQ. The CDR3 is 18 amino acids. The trim removed 1 base at V and 7 bases at J, leaving 13 bases unmatched. The CDR3 nucleotides are TGTGCCAGCAGCTTAGGAAGGCTAGCGGGGGACGGTCTTAATGAGCAGTTCTTC. Its protein is CASSLGRLAGDGLNEQFF.

This clonotype was detected ten times or more. In a library made to pick up alpha chains, this beta chain is a stray read with a size that means little. The genes are TRBV20-1 and TRBJ1-4; no reliable D call. Germline CDR1 and CDR2: DFQATT and SNEGSKA (reference sequence). The CDR3 is 13 amino acids. V was pared by 0 bases and J by 12 bases, with 14 bases between. The CDR3 loop is CSAREEGLSELFF. CDR3 DNA sequence: TGCAGTGCTAGAGAGGAAGGGTTGAGCGAACTGTTTTTT.

This clonotype was seen ten or more times. For a library built for alpha chains, this beta chain is a stray read; little rests on its size. The chain employs TRBV5-6 and TRBJ2-3; D unclear. This CDR3 contains 13 residues. Trimming stripped 3 bases from V and 2 bases from J, with 7 bases between. Germline CDR1 is SGHDT and CDR2 is YYEEEE. As DNA, the CDR3 is TGTGCCAGCAGCTCCTCCCACACAGATACGCAGTATTTT. This sequence encodes CASSSSHTDTQYF.

This clonotype qualifies as medium-sized. A library made for alpha chains picked up this beta chain off target, so its size means little. This chain uses TRBV7-2 with TRBJ1-2; D perhaps matches TRBD1 (5 bases). V dropped 3 bases and J dropped 7 bases, with 12 bases sitting between them. The CDR3 length is 13 residues. The germline V gene has CDR1 SGHTA and CDR2 FQGNSA. CDR3 DNA: TGTGCCAGCAGCTTCAGGGACGGTTTTGGCTACACCTTC. Protein product: CASSFRDGFGYTF.

This clonotype came up many times. This beta chain is a stray sequence in a library constructed for alpha chains; its clone size is not meaningful. The chain employs TRBV12-3 or TRBV12-4 and TRBJ1-2; TRBD1 might be the D (6 bases). The CDR3 length is 13 residues. Trimming took 6 bases from V and 8 from J, leaving 16 bases between them. DNA for the CDR3: TGTGCCAGCAGCTCCACGGGGGCGAAAGGCTACACCTTC. Protein: CASSSTGAKGYTF.

This clonotype was found many times. This beta chain lies outside the target of a library built for alpha chains; its clone size means little. V gene TRBV5-4 combines with J gene TRBJ1-1, with D perhaps matching TRBD1 (5 bases). The CDR3 consists of 16 residues. Looked up from germline, CDR1 is SGHNT and CDR2 is YYREEE (reference sequence). V was pared by 1 base and J by 6 bases, with 19 bases between. Here the CDR3 reads CASSLRIGGRTAEAFF. In nucleotides, the CDR3 is TGTGCCAGCAGCTTGAGGATTGGGGGGAGGACCGCTGAAGCTTTCTTT.

This clonotype was picked up many times. This beta chain is an off-target read within a library intended for alpha chains, so its frequency means little. In DNA, the CDR3 is TGTGCCAGCAGCTTTACTAGCGGGAGGGCCGACGAGCAGTACTTC. Its translation: CASSFTSGRADEQYF. The rearrangement joins TRBV11-1 to TRBJ2-7; 13 nucleotides align to TRBD2. There are 15 residues in the CDR3. Trimming cost V 3 bases and J 5 bases; bases outside gene matches: 4. CDR1 and CDR2 (germline): SGHAT, FQDESV (reference sequence).

In this sample, this clonotype turned up many times. This beta chain appears as a stray read in a library generated for alpha chains; its size is not informative. The V gene is TRBV20-1, the J gene TRBJ2-2; D call uncertain. V lost 1 base, J lost 7 bases, and 4 bases lay in between. Germline V lookup: CDR1 DFQATT, CDR2 SNEGSKA (reference sequence). There are 11 residues in the CDR3. For the CDR3, the DNA is TGCAGTGCTAGAGGGGACGGGGAGCTGTTTTTT. Translation: CSARGDGELFF.

This clonotype was seen only once. A library made for alpha chains picked up this beta chain off target, so its size means little. The rearrangement joins TRBV20-1 to TRBJ2-1, with 10 nucleotides matching TRBD2. The CDR3 is 16 amino acids. CDR1 and CDR2 (germline): DFQATT, SNEGSKA (reference sequence). The V and J ends lost 6 bases and 0 bases, in that order; junction bases with no gene match: 8. DNA of the CDR3: TGCAGTGCACCGAGGACTAGCGGCCTCTCCTACAATGAGCAGTTCTTC. Its translation: CSAPRTSGLSYNEQFF.